This entry lists 15 T cell receptor beta chains sequenced from one sample in a study of T cell responses to AZD1222 COVID-19 vaccine. The method was immunoSEQ multiplex PCR; TCRdb's version includes in-frame clones alone and lacks a portion of them. The sample has about 130,000 clones; roughly 93% are singletons. The sample consisted of peripheral blood, taken on day 0 of AZD1222 vaccination. Every receptor here comes from an adult in good health.

The V call is TRBV30, the J call TRBJ2-7; 7 bases align to TRBD2. Germline V gene lookup returns CDR1 GTSNPN and CDR2 SVGIG (reference sequence). After removal of 3 bases from V and 3 bases from J, the junction contained 8 bases not matched to a gene. The CDR3 sequence is 14 residues long. In DNA, the CDR3 is TGTGCCTGGAGACCCCGGGGAGGGCACTACGAGCAGTACTTC. Amino acids: CAWRPRGGHYEQYF.

V gene TRBV6-4 combines with J gene TRBJ2-1, with 12 bases matching TRBD2. Germline CDR1 is MRHNA and CDR2 is SNTAGT. Losses at the gene ends were 2 bases for V and 4 bases for J; bases not matched to a gene: 12. CDR3 length: 19 amino acids. The CDR3 DNA sequence: TGTGCCAGCAGTGACACTCTACGGACTAGCGGGAAATCATACAATGAGCAGTTCTTC. Its translation: CASSDTLRTSGKSYNEQFF.

This clone was recorded only once. The rearrangement uses TRBV28 and TRBJ2-2, with 8 bases aligning to TRBD1. V trimming: 2 bases; J trimming: 4 bases; junction bases outside the gene matches: 0. Germline CDR1 is MDHEN and CDR2 is SYDVKM. The CDR3 length is 14 residues. CDR3 sequence reads: CASSLTGGTGELFF. The DNA of the CDR3 is TGTGCCAGCAGTTTAACAGGGGGCACCGGGGAGCTGTTTTTT. Looking up the rest from reference TRBV28 and TRBJ2-2 gives the full variable domain: DVKVTQSSRYLVKRTGEKVFLECVQDMDHENMFWYRQDPGLGLRLIYFSYDVKMKEKGDIPEGYSVSREKKERFSLILESASTNQTSMYLCASSLTGGTGELFFGEGSRLTVL.

The chain joins TRBV9 to TRBJ2-2; TRBD1 agrees at 9 bases. Per germline, CDR1 SGDLS and CDR2 YYNGEE. This CDR3 contains 15 residues. V lost 2 bases and J lost 7; bases outside the gene matches: 6. The CDR3 DNA reads as TGTGCCAGCAGCGTGGGGGACAGGGACGGCGGGGAGCTGTTTTTT. It yields the protein CASSVGDRDGGELFF.

V and J are TRBV18 and TRBJ2-3; weak D call: TRBD1 (6 bases). V gave up 3 bases and J gave up 3 bases, with 13 bases separating them. Germline V gene sequence: CDR1 KGHSH, CDR2 LQKENI. This CDR3 spans 15 amino acids. The CDR3 region is CASSPGQRATDTQYF. The CDR3 nucleotides are TGTGCCAGCTCACCGGGACAAAGGGCGACAGATACGCAGTATTTT. The variable domain in full, completed from reference TRBV18 and TRBJ2-3, reads NAGVMQNPRHLVRRRGQEARLRCSPMKGHSHVYWYRQLPEEGLKFMVYLQKENIIDESGMPKERFSAEFPKEGPSILRIQQVVRGDSAAYFCASSPGQRATDTQYFGPGTRLTVL.

The chain has TRBV4-2 and TRBJ2-2; 14 nucleotides align to TRBD2. This CDR3 spans 19 amino acids. V trimming: 4 bases; J trimming: 3 bases; junction bases outside the gene matches: 10. CDR1 is LGHNA, CDR2 YNFKEQ, per germline. This chain's CDR3 is CASSREPGLAGVDTGELFF. The CDR3 DNA reads TGTGCCAGCAGCCGAGAACCGGGACTAGCGGGAGTGGACACCGGGGAGCTGTTTTTT.

The chain couples TRBV27 to TRBJ2-5, with 8 bases fitting TRBD2. The J segment lost 0 bases and the V segment lost 8 bases, leaving 5 bases of the junction unmatched. This CDR3 contains 14 residues. The V gene's germline CDR1 is MNHEY and CDR2 SMNVEV (reference sequence). The CDR3 nucleotides read TGTGCCAGCCGGACTAGCCTGTACCAAGAGACCCAGTACTTC. This sequence encodes CASRTSLYQETQYF.

V is TRBV24-1 and J is TRBJ2-3, with 8 bases identical to TRBD2. Germline CDR1 KGHDR, CDR2 SFDVKD. The CDR3 is 15 amino acids. The V and J ends lost 11 bases and 4 bases, in that order; junction bases with no gene match: 13. DNA for the CDR3: TGTGCCAGCCGGGGACTAGTGCTTAGGTCAGATACGCAGTATTTT. Protein sequence: CASRGLVLRSDTQYF.

This clone appeared once. V gene TRBV5-1 combines with J gene TRBJ1-3; D is unresolved. The CDR3 sequence is 14 residues long. V gave up 0 bases and J gave up 2 bases, with 6 bases separating them. Looked up from germline, CDR1 is SGHRS and CDR2 is YFSETQ. Here the CDR3 reads CASSLASAGNTIYF. DNA of the CDR3: TGCGCCAGCAGCTTGGCGAGCGCTGGAAACACCATATATTTT.

This sequence joins TRBV6-5 and TRBJ1-2; D is perhaps TRBD1 (6 bases). CDR3 size: 15 residues. From germline, CDR1 is MNHEY and CDR2 SVGAGI. V was clipped by 2 bases and J by 3 bases, with 13 bases between them. The CDR3 loop is CASSYGTRLDYGYTF. The CDR3 DNA reads TGTGCCAGCAGTTACGGGACAAGGCTTGACTATGGCTACACCTTC.

The J gene is TRBJ1-2, the V gene TRBV12-3 or TRBV12-4; D not resolved. CDR3 length: 13 amino acids. Trimming removed 6 bases from V and 4 bases from J, with 12 bases in between. The CDR3 DNA reads as TGTGCCAGCAGCGCCTGGAGGGTCTATGGCTACACCTTC. This encodes CASSAWRVYGYTF.

V is TRBV28 and J is TRBJ1-6; D gene unclear. The CDR3 loop spans 13 amino acids. Germline CDR1 reads MDHEN; CDR2 reads SYDVKM. Trimming removed 7 bases from V and 0 bases from J, with 4 bases in between. CDR3 sequence reads: CASTPSYNSPLHF. The CDR3 coding sequence is TGTGCCAGCACTCCCTCCTATAATTCACCCCTCCACTTT.

Only a few counts were recorded for this clone. The chain couples TRBV27 to TRBJ1-3; tentatively, D is TRBD1 (6 bases). Trimming took 4 bases from V and 2 from J, leaving 15 bases between them. Germline CDR1 and CDR2: MNHEY and SMNVEV (reference sequence). This CDR3 has 16 amino acids. CDR3 in amino acids: CASSSYTGLAGNTIYF. The CDR3 bases are TGTGCCAGCAGTTCCTATACAGGGCTGGCTGGAAACACCATATATTTT.

This rearrangement joins TRBV7-2 to TRBJ2-3; D not certain. This CDR3 spans 15 amino acids. The germline CDR1 and CDR2 sequences are SGHTA and FQGNSA. Trimming removed 3 bases at V and 0 bases at J, with 10 bases between. This CDR3 is CASSLTDESTDTQYF. Here the CDR3 DNA reads TGTGCCAGCAGCTTGACGGACGAAAGCACAGATACGCAGTATTTT.

J is TRBJ1-2 and V is TRBV6-6; 9 bases align to TRBD1. Looked up from germline, CDR1 is MNHNY and CDR2 is SVGAGI (reference sequence). The CDR3 sequence is 16 residues long. V shed 4 bases, J shed 2 bases, and the junction held 8 bases outside the gene matches. CDR3 loop: CASSSNPGTGNYGYTF. In DNA, the CDR3 is TGTGCCAGCAGTTCTAACCCCGGGACAGGGAACTATGGCTACACCTTC.